The sequence of this TCR beta chain was determined in a study of OX40 agonist ivuxolimab in advanced cancers. The repertoire was sequenced with immunoSEQ multiplex PCR; TCRdb's copy has only in-frame clones and lacks some. The sample includes fewer than 85,000 clones, more than 85% of them seen just once. Trimming at V came to 0 bases and at J to 4 bases, leaving 8 bases not matched to a gene. This CDR3 contains 17 residues. Germline CDR1 SGDLS, CDR2 YYNGEE. The sample here was CD4+ or CD8+ T cells sorted from blood, taken in a trial of the OX40 agonist ivuxolimab. The chain joins TRBV9 to TRBJ2-1; 9 bases map to TRBD2. This TCR derives from an adult with an advanced solid tumor such as melanoma, head and neck, liver or kidney cancer. This CDR3 is CASSVVSSGGKYNEQFF. CDR3 in DNA: TGTGCCAGCAGCGTAGTTTCCAGCGGGGGGAAATACAATGAGCAGTTCTTC.